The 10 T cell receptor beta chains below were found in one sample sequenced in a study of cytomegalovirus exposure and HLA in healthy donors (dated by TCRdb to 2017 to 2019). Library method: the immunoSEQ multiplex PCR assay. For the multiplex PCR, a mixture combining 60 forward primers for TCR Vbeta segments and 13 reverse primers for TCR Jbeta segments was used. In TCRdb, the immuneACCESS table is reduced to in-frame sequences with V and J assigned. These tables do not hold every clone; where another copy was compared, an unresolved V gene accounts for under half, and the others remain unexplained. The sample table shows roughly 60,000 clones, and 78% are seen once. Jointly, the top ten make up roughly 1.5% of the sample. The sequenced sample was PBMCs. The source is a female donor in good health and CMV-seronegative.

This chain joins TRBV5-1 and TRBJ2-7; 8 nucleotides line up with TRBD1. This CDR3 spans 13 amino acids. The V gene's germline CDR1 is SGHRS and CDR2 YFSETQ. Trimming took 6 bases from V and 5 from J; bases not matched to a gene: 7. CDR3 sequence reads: CASNAAGGDEQYV. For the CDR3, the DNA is TGCGCCAGCAATGCGGCAGGGGGCGACGAGCAGTACGTC.

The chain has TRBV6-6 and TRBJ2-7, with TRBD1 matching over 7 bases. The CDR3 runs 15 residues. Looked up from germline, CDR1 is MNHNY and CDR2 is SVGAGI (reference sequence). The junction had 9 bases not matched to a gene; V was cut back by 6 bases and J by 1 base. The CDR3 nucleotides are TGTGCCAGCAGGGCTGGGACAGACATATCCTACGAGCAGTACTTC. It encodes CASRAGTDISYEQYF.

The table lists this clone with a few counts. DNA of the CDR3: TGCGCCAGCAGCCAAGAAATCGGGGGGGACAATCAGCCCCAGCATTTT. It translates to CASSQEIGGDNQPQHF. The V gene is TRBV4-1, the J gene TRBJ1-5, with D perhaps matching TRBD1 (5 bases). The V gene lost 0 bases and the J gene lost 3 bases, with 12 bases spanning the gap. CDR1 is MGHRA and CDR2 is YSYEKL in the germline V gene. This CDR3 is built from 16 residues.

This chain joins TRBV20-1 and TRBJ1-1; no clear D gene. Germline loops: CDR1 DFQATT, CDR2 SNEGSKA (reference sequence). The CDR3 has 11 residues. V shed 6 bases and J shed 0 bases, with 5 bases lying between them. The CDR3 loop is CSAFMNTEAFF. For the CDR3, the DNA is TGCAGTGCGTTTATGAACACTGAAGCTTTCTTT.

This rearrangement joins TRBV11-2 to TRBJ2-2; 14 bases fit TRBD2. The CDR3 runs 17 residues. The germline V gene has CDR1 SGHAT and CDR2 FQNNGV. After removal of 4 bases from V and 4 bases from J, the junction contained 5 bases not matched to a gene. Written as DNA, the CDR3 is TGTGCCAGCAGCTGGGAAGGACTAGCGGGGGGCACCGGGGAGCTGTTTTTT. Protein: CASSWEGLAGGTGELFF.

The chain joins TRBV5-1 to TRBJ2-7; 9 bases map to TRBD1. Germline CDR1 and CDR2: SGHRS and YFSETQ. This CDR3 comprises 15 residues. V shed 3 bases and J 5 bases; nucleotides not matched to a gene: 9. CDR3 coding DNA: TGCGCCAGCAGCTCGGAGGGACAGGGATTGCACGAGCAGTACTTC. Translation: CASSSEGQGLHEQYF.

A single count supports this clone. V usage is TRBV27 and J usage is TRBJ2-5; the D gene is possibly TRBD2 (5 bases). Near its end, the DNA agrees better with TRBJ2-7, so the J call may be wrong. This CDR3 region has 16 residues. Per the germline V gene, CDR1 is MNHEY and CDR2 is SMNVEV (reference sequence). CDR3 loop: CASSLTPWRNLYEQYF. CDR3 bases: TGTGCCAGCAGTTTAACGCCTTGGAGGAATCTCTACGAGCAGTACTTC.

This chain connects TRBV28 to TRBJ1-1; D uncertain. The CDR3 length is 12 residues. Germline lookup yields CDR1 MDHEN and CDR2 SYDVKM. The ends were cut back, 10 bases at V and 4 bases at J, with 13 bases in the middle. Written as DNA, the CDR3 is TGTGCCACCTTTAACTATGTCACTGAAGCTTTCTTT. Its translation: CATFNYVTEAFF. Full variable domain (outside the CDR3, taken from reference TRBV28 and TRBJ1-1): DVKVTQSSRYLVKRTGEKVFLECVQDMDHENMFWYRQDPGLGLRLIYFSYDVKMKEKGDIPEGYSVSREKKERFSLILESASTNQTSMYLCATFNYVTEAFFGQGTRLTVV.

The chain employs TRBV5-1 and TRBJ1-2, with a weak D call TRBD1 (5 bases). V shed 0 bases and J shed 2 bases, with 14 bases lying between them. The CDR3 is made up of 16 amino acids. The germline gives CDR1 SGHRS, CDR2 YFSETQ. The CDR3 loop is CASSLEMWQGNYGYTF. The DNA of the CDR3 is TGCGCCAGCAGCTTGGAAATGTGGCAGGGAAACTATGGCTACACCTTC.

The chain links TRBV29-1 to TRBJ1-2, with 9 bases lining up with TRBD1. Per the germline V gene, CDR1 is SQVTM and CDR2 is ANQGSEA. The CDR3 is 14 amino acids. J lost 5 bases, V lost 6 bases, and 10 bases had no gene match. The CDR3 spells CSVYPDRGGYGYTF. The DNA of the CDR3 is TGCAGCGTATACCCGGACAGGGGAGGATATGGCTACACCTTC.